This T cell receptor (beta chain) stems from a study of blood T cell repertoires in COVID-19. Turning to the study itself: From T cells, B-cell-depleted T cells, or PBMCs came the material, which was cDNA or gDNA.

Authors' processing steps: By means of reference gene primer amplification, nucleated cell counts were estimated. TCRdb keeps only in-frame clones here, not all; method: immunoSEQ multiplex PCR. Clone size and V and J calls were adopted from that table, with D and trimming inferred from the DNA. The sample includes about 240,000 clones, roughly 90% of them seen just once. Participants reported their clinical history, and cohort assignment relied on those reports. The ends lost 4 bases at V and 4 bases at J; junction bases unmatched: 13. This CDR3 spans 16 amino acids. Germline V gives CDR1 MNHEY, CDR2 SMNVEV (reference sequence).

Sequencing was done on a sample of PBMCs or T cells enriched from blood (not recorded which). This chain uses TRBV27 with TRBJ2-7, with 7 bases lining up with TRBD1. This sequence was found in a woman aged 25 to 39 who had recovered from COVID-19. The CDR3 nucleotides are TGTGCCAGCAGTTCCCAACCCTGGACAGGCAGGTACGAGCAGTACTTC. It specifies CASSSQPWTGRYEQYF.